This T cell receptor beta chain stems from a study of identical twins (dated by TCRdb to about 2016). For the wider study: To test whether fetal clonotypes persist, this study deep-sequenced TCR alpha and beta repertoires from monozygotic twins, from unrelated adults of various ages, and from cord blood. Replicate twin experiments were performed at different times using different library preparation protocols to rule out contamination. Study-wide conclusions, independent of this receptor: Zero-insertion analyses could be partly confounded by invariant T cells such as MAIT and iNKT, although diverse VJ usage argued against such confounding for most clonotypes. In monozygotic twins, recombination models systematically underestimated out-of-frame TCR alpha sharing, but the models matched the sharing seen between unrelated individuals. Excess twin sharing in beta out-of-frame sequences was weaker because fewer shared sequences lowered the signal-to-noise ratio. Fewer insertions were carried by abundant cord blood beta clonotypes; a weaker similar trend was observed in young adult naive repertoires, while no such trend was observed in memory repertoires. Compared with coincidental sharing between unrelated individuals, out-of-frame TCR alpha sequences shared between twins had an excess of sequences with low generation probability. Because the same donors could not be followed over many years, conclusions were based on cross-sectional statistical analysis.

Receptors were amplified or captured by 5' RACE. The instrument given in TCRdb is Illumina HiSeq 2000. Template switching added a universal primer binding site, and the final cDNA carried a unique molecular identifier that allowed TCR cDNA molecules to be counted accurately. First-strand cDNA for TCR alpha and beta chains was synthesized from specific primers in the conserved constant-segment region. Each cDNA library was double barcoded, with a SMART-Mk sample barcode plus Illumina barcodes, to control for contamination. TruSeq adapter sequences and Illumina sample barcodes were added in two successive PCR steps. TCR alpha and beta cDNA libraries were sequenced on the Illumina HiSeq platform with custom primers. The original pipeline was this. MiGEC was used to process raw reads and extract unique molecular identifiers, and MiXCR was used to find CDR3 positions. For each individual, recombination models were inferred using an EM algorithm with the repgenHMM and IGoR tools. Shared clonotypes were analyzed with the tcR package in R, and sharing was normalized by the product of cloneset sizes. To study raw recombination free of thymic and clonal selection effects, out-of-frame nonproductive sequences were analyzed. TCRdb applied fastp at Q25 and MiXCR to the public reads, then kept only in-frame beta chains. Here each entry gathers all rows of one CDR3 protein and keeps the most common genes and DNA. TCRdb assigned the V and J calls; the authors' analysis was not used. Within this sample are around 960,000 distinct CDR3 sequences, with 9% to 15% of them counted one time only. The top ten hold around 1.6% of the sample.

Every donor was a healthy Caucasian. The twin cohort comprised three pairs of female monozygotic twins, all aged roughly 18 to 30 years. Peripheral blood mononuclear cells were the source from which RNA for the TCR libraries was isolated. This clonotype has a single count. The antigen it recognizes is unknown. Base-call qualities are not available, and no considerably larger clone is one nucleotide away. Weak support is all one read offers. CDR3 length: 15 amino acids, cysteine to phenylalanine. Only the CDR3 portion is preserved as DNA: 45 bases, with reading frame beginning at the first base. V is trimmed back by 6 bases and J by 2 bases, and the junction contains 4 bases that no gene match accounts for. The germline V gene specifies SQVTM as CDR1 and ANQGSEA as CDR2. These data were likewise used in another study, on yellow fever vaccine responses in identical twins. As the second publication notes: According to the authors, the vaccine-induced T cell response in identical twins seemed to be partly convergent and partly specific to each individual. In the study, vaccine-responding T cell clones were precisely tracked in identical twins.

This TCR was sampled from a woman aged 18 to 35 in good health. The chain links TRBV29-1 with TRBJ2-2; TRBD2 aligns with 12 central bases. The specimen was PBMCs. The CDR3 here reads CSVTSGSANTGELFF. The DNA sequence is as follows: TGCAGCGTGACTAGCGGGAGTGCAAACACCGGGGAGCTGTTTTTT.